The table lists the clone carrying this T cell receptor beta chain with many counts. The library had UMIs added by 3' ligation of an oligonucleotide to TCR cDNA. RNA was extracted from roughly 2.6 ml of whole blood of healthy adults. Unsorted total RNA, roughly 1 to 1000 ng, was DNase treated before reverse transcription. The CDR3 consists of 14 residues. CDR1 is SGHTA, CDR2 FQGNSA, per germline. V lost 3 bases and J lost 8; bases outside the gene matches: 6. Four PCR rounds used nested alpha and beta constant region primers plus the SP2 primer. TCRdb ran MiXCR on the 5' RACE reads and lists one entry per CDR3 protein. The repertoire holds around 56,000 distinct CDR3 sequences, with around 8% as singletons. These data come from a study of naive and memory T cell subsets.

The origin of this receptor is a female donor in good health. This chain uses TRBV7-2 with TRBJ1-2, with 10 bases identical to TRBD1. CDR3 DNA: TGTGCCAGCAGCTTTGACAGGGGGCTAGAGGGCTACACCTTC. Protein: CASSFDRGLEGYTF.